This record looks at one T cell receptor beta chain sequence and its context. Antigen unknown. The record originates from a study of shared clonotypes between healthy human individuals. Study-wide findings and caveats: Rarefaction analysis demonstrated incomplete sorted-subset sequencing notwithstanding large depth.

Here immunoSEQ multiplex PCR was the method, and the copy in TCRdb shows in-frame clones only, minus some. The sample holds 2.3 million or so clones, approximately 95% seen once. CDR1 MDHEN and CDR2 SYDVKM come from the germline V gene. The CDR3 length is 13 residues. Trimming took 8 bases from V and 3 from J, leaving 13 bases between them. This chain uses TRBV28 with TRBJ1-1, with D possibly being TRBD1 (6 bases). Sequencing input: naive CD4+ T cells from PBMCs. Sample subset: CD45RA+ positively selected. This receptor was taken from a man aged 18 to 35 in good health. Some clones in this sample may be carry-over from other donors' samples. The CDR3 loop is CASGNPGDTEAFF. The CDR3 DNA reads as TGTGCCAGCGGCAATCCAGGGGACACTGAAGCTTTCTTT.